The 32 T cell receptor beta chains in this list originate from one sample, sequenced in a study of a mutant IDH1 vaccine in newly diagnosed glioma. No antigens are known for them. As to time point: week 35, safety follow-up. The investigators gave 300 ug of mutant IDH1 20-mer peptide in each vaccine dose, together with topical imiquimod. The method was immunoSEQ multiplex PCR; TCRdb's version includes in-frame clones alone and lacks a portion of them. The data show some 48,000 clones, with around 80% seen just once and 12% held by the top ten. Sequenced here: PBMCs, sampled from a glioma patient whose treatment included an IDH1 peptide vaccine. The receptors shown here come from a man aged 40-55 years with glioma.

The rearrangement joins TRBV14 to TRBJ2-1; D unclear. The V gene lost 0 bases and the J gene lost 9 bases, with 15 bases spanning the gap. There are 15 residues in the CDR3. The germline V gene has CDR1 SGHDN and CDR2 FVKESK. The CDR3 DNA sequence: TGTGCCAGCAGCCAAGATATCTTTGCTTCGGGTGAGCAGTTCTTC. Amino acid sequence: CASSQDIFASGEQFF.

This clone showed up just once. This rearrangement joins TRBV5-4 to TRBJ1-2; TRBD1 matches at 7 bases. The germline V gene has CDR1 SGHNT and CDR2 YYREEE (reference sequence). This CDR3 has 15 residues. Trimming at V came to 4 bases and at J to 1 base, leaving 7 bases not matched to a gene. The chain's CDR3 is CASSPRGTYNYGYTF. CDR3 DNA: TGTGCCAGCAGCCCCAGGGGGACTTATAACTATGGCTACACCTTC.

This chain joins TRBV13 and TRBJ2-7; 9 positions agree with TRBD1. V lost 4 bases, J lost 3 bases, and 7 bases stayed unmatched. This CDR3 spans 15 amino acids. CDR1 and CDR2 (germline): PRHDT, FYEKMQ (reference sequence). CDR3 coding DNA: TGTGCCAGCAGCTCGGGACAGGGTATTGACTACGAGCAGTACTTC. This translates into CASSSGQGIDYEQYF.

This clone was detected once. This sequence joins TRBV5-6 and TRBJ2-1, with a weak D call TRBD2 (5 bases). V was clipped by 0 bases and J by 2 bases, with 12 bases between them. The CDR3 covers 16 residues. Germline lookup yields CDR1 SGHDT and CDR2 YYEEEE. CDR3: CASSLVVPSPYNEQFF. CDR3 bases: TGTGCCAGCAGCTTGGTCGTTCCTAGCCCCTACAATGAGCAGTTCTTC.

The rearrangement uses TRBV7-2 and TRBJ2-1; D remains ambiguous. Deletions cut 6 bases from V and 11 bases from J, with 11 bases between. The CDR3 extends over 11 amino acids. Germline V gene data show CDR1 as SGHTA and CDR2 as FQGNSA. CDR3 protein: CASRSLGKQFF. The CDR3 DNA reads TGTGCCAGCAGGTCCCTTGGGAAGCAGTTCTTC.

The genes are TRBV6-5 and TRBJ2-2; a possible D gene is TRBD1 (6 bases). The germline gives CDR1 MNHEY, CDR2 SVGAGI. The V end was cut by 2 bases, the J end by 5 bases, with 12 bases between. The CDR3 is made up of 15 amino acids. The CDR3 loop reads CASSYQNRVTGELFF. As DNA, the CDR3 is TGTGCCAGCAGTTACCAAAACAGGGTAACCGGGGAGCTGTTTTTT.

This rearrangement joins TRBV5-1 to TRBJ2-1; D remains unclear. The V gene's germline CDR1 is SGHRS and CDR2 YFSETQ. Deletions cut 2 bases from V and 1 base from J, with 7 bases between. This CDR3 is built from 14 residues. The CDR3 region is CASSFGSSYNEQFF. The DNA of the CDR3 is TGCGCCAGCAGCTTCGGTAGTTCCTACAATGAGCAGTTCTTC. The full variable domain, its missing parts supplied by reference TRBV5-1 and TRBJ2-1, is KAGVTQTPRYLIKTRGQQVTLSCSPISGHRSVSWYQQTPGQGLQFLFEYFSETQRNKGNFPGRFSGRQFSNSRSEMNVSTLELGDSALYLCASSFGSSYNEQFFGPGTRLTVL.

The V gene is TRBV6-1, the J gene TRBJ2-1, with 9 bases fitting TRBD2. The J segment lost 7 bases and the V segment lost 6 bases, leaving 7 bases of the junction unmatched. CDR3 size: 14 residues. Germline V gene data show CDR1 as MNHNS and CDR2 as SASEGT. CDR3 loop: CASSLAGDRNEQFF. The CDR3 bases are TGTGCCAGCAGCTTAGCGGGAGATCGTAATGAGCAGTTCTTC.

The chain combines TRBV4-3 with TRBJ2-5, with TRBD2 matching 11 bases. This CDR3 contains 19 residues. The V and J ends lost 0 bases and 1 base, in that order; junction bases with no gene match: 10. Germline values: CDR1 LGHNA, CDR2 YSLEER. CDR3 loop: CASSQDQYSGRASQETQYF. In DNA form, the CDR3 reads TGCGCCAGCAGCCAAGATCAATATAGCGGGAGGGCCTCCCAAGAGACCCAGTACTTC.

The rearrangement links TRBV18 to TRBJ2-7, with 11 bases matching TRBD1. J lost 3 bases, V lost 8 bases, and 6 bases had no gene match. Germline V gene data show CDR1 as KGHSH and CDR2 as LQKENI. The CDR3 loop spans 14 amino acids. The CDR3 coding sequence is TGTGCCAGCCGGCGAGGGACAGGGGGCTACGAGCAGTACTTC. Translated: CASRRGTGGYEQYF.

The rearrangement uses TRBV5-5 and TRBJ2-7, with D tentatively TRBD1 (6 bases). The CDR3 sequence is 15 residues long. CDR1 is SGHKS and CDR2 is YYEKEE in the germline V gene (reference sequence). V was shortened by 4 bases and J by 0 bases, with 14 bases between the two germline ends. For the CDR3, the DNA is TGTGCCAGCAGCACGTTCGACAGGACCTCCTACGAGCAGTACTTC. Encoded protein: CASSTFDRTSYEQYF.

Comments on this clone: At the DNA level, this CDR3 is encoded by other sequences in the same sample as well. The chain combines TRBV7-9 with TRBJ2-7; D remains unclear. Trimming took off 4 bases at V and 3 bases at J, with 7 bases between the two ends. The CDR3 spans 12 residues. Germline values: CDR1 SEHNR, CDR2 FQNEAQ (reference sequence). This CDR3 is CASSSTGYEQYF. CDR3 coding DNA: TGTGCCAGCAGCTCTACGGGCTACGAGCAGTACTTC.

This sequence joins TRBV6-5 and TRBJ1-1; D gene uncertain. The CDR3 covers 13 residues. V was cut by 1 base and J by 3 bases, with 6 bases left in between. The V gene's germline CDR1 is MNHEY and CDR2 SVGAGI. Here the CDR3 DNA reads TGTGCCAGCAGTTACTTGACTGACACTGAAGCTTTCTTT. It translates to CASSYLTDTEAFF.

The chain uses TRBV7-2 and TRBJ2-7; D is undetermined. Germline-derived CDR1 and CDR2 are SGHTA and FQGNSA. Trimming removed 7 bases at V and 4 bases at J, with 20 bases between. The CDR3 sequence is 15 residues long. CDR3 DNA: TGTGCCAGCACCCTCATGGTCCGTTCTCCATACGAGCAGTACTTC. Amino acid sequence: CASTLMVRSPYEQYF. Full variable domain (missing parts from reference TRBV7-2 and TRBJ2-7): GAGVSQSPSNKVTEKGKDVELRCDPISGHTALYWYRQSLGQGLEFLIYFQGNSAPDKSGLPSDRFSAERTGGSVSTLTIQRTQQEDSAVYLCASTLMVRSPYEQYFGPGTRLTVT.

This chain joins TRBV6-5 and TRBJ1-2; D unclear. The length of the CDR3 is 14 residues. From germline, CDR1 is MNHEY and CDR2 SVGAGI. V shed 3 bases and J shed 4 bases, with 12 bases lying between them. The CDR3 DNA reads TGTGCCAGCAGTTATGTAGGGTTGGGCTATGGCTACACCTTC. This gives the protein CASSYVGLGYGYTF.

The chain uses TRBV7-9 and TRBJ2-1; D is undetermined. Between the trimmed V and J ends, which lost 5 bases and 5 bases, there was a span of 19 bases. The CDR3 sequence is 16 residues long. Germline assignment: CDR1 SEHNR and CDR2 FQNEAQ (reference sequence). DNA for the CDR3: TGTGCCAGCAGCGAGATCCCCCTAGGAACAGACAATGAGCAGTTCTTC. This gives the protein CASSEIPLGTDNEQFF.

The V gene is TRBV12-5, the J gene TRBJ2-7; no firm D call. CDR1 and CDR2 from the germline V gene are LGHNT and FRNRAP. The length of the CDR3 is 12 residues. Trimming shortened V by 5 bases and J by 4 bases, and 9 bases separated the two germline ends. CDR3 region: CASGRPGYEQYF. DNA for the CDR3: TGTGCTAGTGGTCGTCCCGGATACGAGCAGTACTTC.

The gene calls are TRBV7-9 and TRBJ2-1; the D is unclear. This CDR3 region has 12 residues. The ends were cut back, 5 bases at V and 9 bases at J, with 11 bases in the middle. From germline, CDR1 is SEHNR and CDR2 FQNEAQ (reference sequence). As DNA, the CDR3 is TGTGCCAGCAGCCCCGTAGCTGCTGAGCAGTTCTTC. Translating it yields CASSPVAAEQFF.

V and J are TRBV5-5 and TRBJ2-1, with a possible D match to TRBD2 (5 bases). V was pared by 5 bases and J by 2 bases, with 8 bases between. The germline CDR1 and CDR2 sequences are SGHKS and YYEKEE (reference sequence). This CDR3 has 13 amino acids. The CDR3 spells CASRREPYNEQFF. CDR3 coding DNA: TGTGCCAGCAGACGGGAACCCTACAATGAGCAGTTCTTC.

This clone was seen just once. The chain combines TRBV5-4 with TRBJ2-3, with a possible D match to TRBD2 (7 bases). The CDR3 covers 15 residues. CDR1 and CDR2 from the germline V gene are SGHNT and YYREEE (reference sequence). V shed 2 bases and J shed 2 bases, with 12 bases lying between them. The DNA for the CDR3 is TGTGCCAGCAGCTTTGTACGGGGGGCCACAGATACGCAGTATTTT. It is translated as CASSFVRGATDTQYF.

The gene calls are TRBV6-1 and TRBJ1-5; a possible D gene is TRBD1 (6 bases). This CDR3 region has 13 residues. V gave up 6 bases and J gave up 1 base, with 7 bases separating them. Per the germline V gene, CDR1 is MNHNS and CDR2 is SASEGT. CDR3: CASSDRSNQPQHF. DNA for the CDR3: TGTGCCAGCAGCGACAGGAGCAATCAGCCCCAGCATTTT.

The CDR3 sequence: CASSLGQGASNTEAFF. In nucleotides, the CDR3 is TGTGCCAGCAGCTTGGGACAGGGGGCGTCGAACACTGAAGCTTTCTTT. This rearrangement joins TRBV5-6 to TRBJ1-1; 10 bases fit TRBD1. Germline assignment: CDR1 SGHDT and CDR2 YYEEEE. V was clipped by 0 bases and J by 1 base; unmatched bases: 3. The CDR3 sequence is 16 residues long.

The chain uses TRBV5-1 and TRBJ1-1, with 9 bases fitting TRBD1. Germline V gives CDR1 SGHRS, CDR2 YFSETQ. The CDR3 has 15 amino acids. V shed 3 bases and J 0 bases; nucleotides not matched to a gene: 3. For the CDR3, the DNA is TGCGCCAGCAGCTCTGGGACAGGGATGAACACTGAAGCTTTCTTT. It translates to CASSSGTGMNTEAFF.

DNA of the CDR3: TGTGCCAGCAGCTTAGGTGGTAGCGGGAGGGCGAAGACCCAGTACTTC. Translation gives CASSLGGSGRAKTQYF. This sequence joins TRBV7-2 and TRBJ2-5; TRBD2 matches at 11 bases. V trimming: 1 base; J trimming: 6 bases; junction bases outside the gene matches: 7. CDR1 is SGHTA and CDR2 is FQGNSA in the germline V gene. The CDR3 spans 16 residues.

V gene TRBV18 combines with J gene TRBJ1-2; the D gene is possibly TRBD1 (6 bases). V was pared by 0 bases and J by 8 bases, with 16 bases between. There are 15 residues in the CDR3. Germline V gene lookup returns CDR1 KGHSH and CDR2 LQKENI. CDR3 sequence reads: CASSPPSSGASGYTF. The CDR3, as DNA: TGTGCCAGCTCACCACCGTCATCAGGGGCGTCAGGCTACACCTTC. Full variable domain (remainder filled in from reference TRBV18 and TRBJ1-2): NAGVMQNPRHLVRRRGQEARLRCSPMKGHSHVYWYRQLPEEGLKFMVYLQKENIIDESGMPKERFSAEFPKEGPSILRIQQVVRGDSAAYFCASSPPSSGASGYTFGSGTRLTVV.

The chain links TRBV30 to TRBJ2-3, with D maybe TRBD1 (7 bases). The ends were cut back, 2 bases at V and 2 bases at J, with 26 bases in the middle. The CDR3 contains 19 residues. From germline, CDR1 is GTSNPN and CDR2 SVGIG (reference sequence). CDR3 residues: CAWSSEGAGPILFTDTQYF. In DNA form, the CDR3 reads TGTGCCTGGAGTTCGGAGGGGGCCGGCCCCATTCTCTTCACAGATACGCAGTATTTT.

The CDR3 here is CASSSLPITHSYEQYF. For the CDR3, the DNA is TGTGCCAGCAGCTCTCTACCCATCACCCACTCCTACGAGCAGTACTTC. This chain uses TRBV14 with TRBJ2-7; D is unclear. Per the germline V gene, CDR1 is SGHDN and CDR2 is FVKESK. Trimming pared 5 bases from V and 0 bases from J, leaving 17 bases between. The CDR3 extends over 16 amino acids. The full variable domain, its missing parts supplied by reference TRBV14 and TRBJ2-7, is EAGVTQFPSHSVIEKGQTVTLRCDPISGHDNLYWYRRVMGKEIKFLLHFVKESKQDESGMPNNRFLAERTGGTYSTLKVQPAELEDSGVYFCASSSLPITHSYEQYFGPGTRLTVT.

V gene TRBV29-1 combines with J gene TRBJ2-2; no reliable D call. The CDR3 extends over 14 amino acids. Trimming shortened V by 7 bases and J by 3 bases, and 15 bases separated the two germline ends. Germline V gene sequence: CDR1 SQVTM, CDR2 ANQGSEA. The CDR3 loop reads CSAVVGVDTGELFF. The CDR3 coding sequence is TGCAGCGCAGTCGTCGGAGTGGACACCGGGGAGCTGTTTTTT.

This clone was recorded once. Here the CDR3 reads CASSQPGTGEHTIYF. The CDR3 DNA is TGTGCCAGCAGCCAACCCGGGACAGGGGAGCACACCATATATTTT. This chain connects TRBV6-5 to TRBJ1-3, with 10 positions matching TRBD1. This CDR3 region has 15 residues. CDR1 and CDR2 from the germline V gene are MNHEY and SVGAGI. Unmatched junction bases numbered 10, after V lost 6 bases and J lost 8 bases.

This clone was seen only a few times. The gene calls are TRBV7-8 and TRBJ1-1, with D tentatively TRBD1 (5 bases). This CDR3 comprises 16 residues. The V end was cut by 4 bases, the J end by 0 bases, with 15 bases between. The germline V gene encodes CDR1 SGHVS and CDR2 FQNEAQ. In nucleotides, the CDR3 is TGTGCCAGCAGCTATGGACATATTGGTTTGAACACTGAAGCTTTCTTT. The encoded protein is CASSYGHIGLNTEAFF.

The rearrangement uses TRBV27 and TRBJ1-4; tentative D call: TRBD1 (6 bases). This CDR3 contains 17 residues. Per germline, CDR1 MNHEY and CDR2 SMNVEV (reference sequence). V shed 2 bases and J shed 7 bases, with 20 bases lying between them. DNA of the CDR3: TGTGCCAGCAGTTTAGCACAGGGAGGCCATGCGGGTGAAAAACTGTTTTTT. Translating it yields CASSLAQGGHAGEKLFF.

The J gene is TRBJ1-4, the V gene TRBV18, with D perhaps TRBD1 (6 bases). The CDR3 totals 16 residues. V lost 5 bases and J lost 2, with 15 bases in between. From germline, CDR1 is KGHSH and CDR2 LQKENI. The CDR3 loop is CASSKIEGGTNEKLFF. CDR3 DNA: TGTGCCAGCTCAAAAATCGAGGGGGGCACTAATGAAAAACTGTTTTTT.